This passage covers 6 T cell receptor beta chains from one sample sequenced in a study of technical replicates of blood from a few donors. Some clones are missing from TCRdb's copy, which holds only in-frame ones; the method was immunoSEQ multiplex PCR. The sample holds about 75,000 clones; 90% to 95% are singletons and the top ten take around 0.34%. Sequenced sample: T cells isolated from PBMCs. The receptors were gathered from a human donor in good health. Some clones in this sample may be carry-over from other donors' samples.

This clone appeared a single time. The rearrangement uses TRBV19 and TRBJ2-1, with TRBD2 matching over 11 bases. The CDR3 covers 15 residues. V lost 6 bases to trimming and J lost 6 bases; unmatched junction nucleotides: 7. From germline, CDR1 is LNHDA and CDR2 SQIVND (reference sequence). CDR3 residues: CASREPGLAANEQFF. The CDR3 DNA sequence: TGTGCCAGTAGAGAGCCGGGACTAGCGGCCAATGAGCAGTTCTTC.

This sequence joins TRBV9 and TRBJ2-1; 11 bases are shared with TRBD2. The trim removed 4 bases at V and 0 bases at J, leaving 15 bases unmatched. Germline lookup yields CDR1 SGDLS and CDR2 YYNGEE. CDR3 length equals 20 residues. CDR3 amino acids: CASSTRTSGRILSSYNEQFF. The CDR3 bases are TGTGCCAGCAGCACTCGGACTAGCGGGCGAATACTAAGCTCCTACAATGAGCAGTTCTTC.

The rearrangement uses TRBV6-1 and TRBJ1-2; TRBD1 matches at 10 bases. J was trimmed by 8 bases and V by 5 bases; bases with no gene match: 8. The CDR3 sequence is 14 residues long. Germline V gene lookup returns CDR1 MNHNS and CDR2 SASEGT. The CDR3 region is CASSYQGQGGGYTF. The CDR3 DNA reads as TGTGCCAGCAGTTATCAAGGACAGGGGGGAGGCTACACCTTC.

The table lists this clone with a count of one. The chain combines TRBV19 with TRBJ1-2, with 7 nucleotides matching TRBD1. J lost 4 bases, V lost 6 bases, and 8 bases had no gene match. Germline values: CDR1 LNHDA, CDR2 SQIVND (reference sequence). The CDR3 loop spans 14 amino acids. The CDR3: CASSTGTVTYGYTF. The CDR3 DNA reads TGTGCCAGTAGCACCGGGACAGTAACCTATGGCTACACCTTC.

The chain uses TRBV30 and TRBJ1-1; D ambiguous. The CDR3 has 13 amino acids. The ends were cut back, 5 bases at V and 2 bases at J, with 12 bases in the middle. The germline gives CDR1 GTSNPN, CDR2 SVGIG (reference sequence). CDR3 residues: CAWETRGNTEAFF. CDR3 DNA: TGTGCCTGGGAGACGCGGGGAAACACTGAAGCTTTCTTT.

The J gene is TRBJ2-5, the V gene TRBV10-3; 9 positions match TRBD1. CDR3 length: 15 residues. Germline CDR1 and CDR2: ENHRY and SYGVKD. The J segment lost 4 bases and the V segment lost 6 bases, leaving 9 bases of the junction unmatched. CDR3 region: CAIRPQGALGETQYF. The CDR3, as DNA: TGTGCCATCAGGCCACAGGGGGCGCTTGGAGAGACCCAGTACTTC.